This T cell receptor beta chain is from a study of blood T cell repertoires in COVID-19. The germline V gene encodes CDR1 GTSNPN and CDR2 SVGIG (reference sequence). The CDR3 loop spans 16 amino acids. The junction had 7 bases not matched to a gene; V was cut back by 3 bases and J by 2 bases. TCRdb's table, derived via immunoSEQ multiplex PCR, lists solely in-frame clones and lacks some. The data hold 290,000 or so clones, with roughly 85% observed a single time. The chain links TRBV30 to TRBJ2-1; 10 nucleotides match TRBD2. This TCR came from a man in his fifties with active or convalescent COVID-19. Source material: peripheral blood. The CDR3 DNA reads TGTGCCTGGAGGCCCCTAAGCGGGAGGGCCTACAATGAGCAGTTCTTC. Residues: CAWRPLSGRAYNEQFF. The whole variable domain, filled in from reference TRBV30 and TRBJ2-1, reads SQTIHQWPATLVQPVGSPLSLECTVEGTSNPNLYWYRQAAGRGLQLLFYSVGIGQISSEVPQNLSASRPQDRQFILSSKKLLLSDSGFYLCAWRPLSGRAYNEQFFGPGTRLTVL.